This TCR beta chain came from a study of metastatic and nonmetastatic thyroid tumors. Findings and caveats of the study: Malignant thyroid tumors reportedly exceeded benign nodules significantly in TCR beta diversity, with the difference appearing in blood and tumor.

No treatment of any kind had been given to any patient before thyroid surgery. Per the study methods: The study's classifier, a distant-metastasis tool for papillary thyroid cancer, was built using CDR3 differences across clinicopathological groups. Via MiXCR, TCRdb re-called the PCR reads. Clone size and V and J calls follow TCRdb, not the original study. The data hold about 41,000 clones, with approximately 28% observed a single time. The CDR3 extends over 14 amino acids. The germline V gene encodes CDR1 SGHTA and CDR2 FQGNSA. The J segment lost 9 bases and the V segment lost 5 bases, leaving 9 bases of the junction unmatched. As to this clone: The antigen is undetermined.

Sequenced material: blood. The gene calls are TRBV7-2 and TRBJ2-1; 8 positions match TRBD2. The TCR comes from a male donor with papillary thyroid cancer or a benign thyroid nodule (not recorded which). Some clones in this sample may be carry-over from other donors' samples. CDR3 in DNA: TGTGCCAGCAGCCCCCAGCGGGAGCGAGGTGAGCAGTTCTTC. This sequence encodes CASSPQRERGEQFF. The entire variable domain, with the rest obtained from reference TRBV7-2 and TRBJ2-1, is as follows: GAGVSQSPSNKVTEKGKDVELRCDPISGHTALYWYRQSLGQGLEFLIYFQGNSAPDKSGLPSDRFSAERTGGSVSTLTIQRTQQEDSAVYLCASSPQRERGEQFFGPGTRLTVL.